Sequencing of this TCR beta chain was carried out in a study of blood T cell repertoires in COVID-19. Patients from Seattle were sampled longitudinally, starting during active infection. Study processing details: Amplification from reference gene primers served as the basis for estimated nucleated cell counts. TCRdb's copy holds only in-frame clones and misses some; the assay was immunoSEQ multiplex PCR. That table supplies the V and J calls and clone size; D and trimming were determined from the DNA. There are 10,000 to 15,000 clones in the sample; about two thirds occur only once, and 6.1% lies in the top ten. This TCR was sampled from a man in his fifties or sixties with COVID-19, enrolled during active disease. Source material: peripheral blood.

The CDR3 protein is CASSQDEKRNNEQFF. CDR3 sequence (DNA): TGTGCCAGCAGCCAAGATGAGAAGCGGAACAATGAGCAGTTCTTC. This rearrangement joins TRBV3-1 (or the pseudogene TRBV3-2) to TRBJ2-1; tentatively, D is TRBD2 (5 bases). The germline V and J ends were trimmed by 0 bases and 5 bases, with 11 bases remaining between them. Germline values: CDR1 LGHDT, CDR2 YNNKEL (reference sequence). This CDR3 contains 15 residues.